The present T cell receptor (beta chain) was sequenced within a study of T cell changes during pregnancy in multiple sclerosis. TCRdb's table, derived via immunoSEQ multiplex PCR, lists solely in-frame clones and lacks some. The sample yields about 70,000 clones, more than 80% seen once. Looked up from germline, CDR1 is KGHSH and CDR2 is LQKENI. The length of the CDR3 is 19 residues. Trimming took 6 bases from V and 0 from J; bases not matched to a gene: 17. The chain is built from TRBV18 and TRBJ1-3; 7 nucleotides match TRBD1. The specimen was peripheral blood, collected in the second trimester of pregnancy. The source is a female donor in good health, enrolled as a control in a pregnancy study. The DNA of the CDR3 is TGTGCCAGCTCGCCCCTCCCGGACAGGAGCATGAGCTCTGGAAACACCATATATTTT. This codes for CASSPLPDRSMSSGNTIYF. The whole variable domain, remainder taken from reference TRBV18 and TRBJ1-3, is NAGVMQNPRHLVRRRGQEARLRCSPMKGHSHVYWYRQLPEEGLKFMVYLQKENIIDESGMPKERFSAEFPKEGPSILRIQQVVRGDSAAYFCASSPLPDRSMSSGNTIYFGEGSWLTVV.